This is a list of T cell receptor beta chains from one sample in a study of blood T cell repertoires in COVID-19. Method: immunoSEQ multiplex PCR; TCRdb's copy keeps in-frame clones and lacks some. The sample yields 50,000 to 70,000 clones, 75% to 80% seen once. What was sequenced was peripheral blood. The receptors here all came from a man in his fifties or sixties with active or convalescent COVID-19. Each CDR3 is given with its conserved first and last residue. Fields, in order: V gene, D gene, clone size, J gene, CDR3 protein, CDR3 DNA. The D gene is left open where the match is weak. Clone sizes are given selectively: once, few, many, or a class where the clone is expanded.

V gene: TRBV5-1; D gene: .; clone size: .; J gene: TRBJ1-1; CDR3 protein: CASSHAGNTEAFF; CDR3 DNA: TGCGCCAGCAGCCACGCAGGGAACACTGAAGCTTTCTTT
V gene: TRBV3-1/TRBV3-2; D gene: .; clone size: .; J gene: TRBJ1-1; CDR3 protein: CASSQDRGYNTEAFF; CDR3 DNA: TGTGCCAGCAGCCAAGACAGGGGTTATAACACTGAAGCTTTCTTT
V gene: TRBV5-1; D gene: .; clone size: .; J gene: TRBJ1-3; CDR3 protein: CASSSGRTRDTIYF; CDR3 DNA: TGCGCCAGCAGCTCCGGCAGGACCAGGGACACCATATATTTT
V gene: TRBV2; D gene: TRBD1; clone size: .; J gene: TRBJ2-2; CDR3 protein: CASSDDFRGRPGELFF; CDR3 DNA: TGTGCCAGCAGTGATGACTTCAGGGGGCGCCCCGGGGAGCTGTTTTTT
V gene: TRBV28; D gene: .; clone size: .; J gene: TRBJ1-2; CDR3 protein: CASGLGGYGYTF; CDR3 DNA: TGTGCCAGCGGCCTGGGGGGCTATGGCTACACCTTC
V gene: TRBV7-3; D gene: TRBD1; clone size: .; J gene: TRBJ2-7; CDR3 protein: CASSLGQGPLDEQYF; CDR3 DNA: TGTGCCAGCAGCTTAGGACAGGGTCCGTTGGACGAGCAGTACTTC
V gene: TRBV6-5; D gene: .; clone size: .; J gene: TRBJ2-1; CDR3 protein: CASCSGSSYNEQFF; CDR3 DNA: TGTGCCAGCTGCTCAGGAAGCTCCTACAATGAGCAGTTCTTC
V gene: TRBV3-1/TRBV3-2; D gene: TRBD2; clone size: .; J gene: TRBJ2-1; CDR3 protein: CASSQGVLAGEGSEQFF; CDR3 DNA: TGTGCCAGCAGCCAAGGCGTACTAGCGGGAGAAGGAAGTGAGCAGTTCTTC
V gene: TRBV5-6; D gene: TRBD1; clone size: .; J gene: TRBJ1-4; CDR3 protein: CASSFQGAEKLFF; CDR3 DNA: TGTGCCAGCAGCTTCCAGGGGGCTGAAAAACTGTTTTTT
V gene: TRBV6-1; D gene: .; clone size: .; J gene: TRBJ1-5; CDR3 protein: CASSDGTRSNQPQHF; CDR3 DNA: TGTGCCAGCAGTGATGGGACAAGGAGCAATCAGCCCCAGCATTTT
V gene: TRBV15; D gene: .; clone size: once; J gene: TRBJ2-1; CDR3 protein: CATSSILVSNNEQFF; CDR3 DNA: TGTGCCACCAGCAGCATTCTAGTCTCAAACAATGAGCAGTTCTTC
V gene: TRBV5-1; D gene: TRBD2; clone size: few; J gene: TRBJ2-2; CDR3 protein: CASSPFGAGGGAGELFF; CDR3 DNA: TGCGCCAGCAGCCCCTTTGGGGCGGGAGGTGGGGCCGGGGAGCTGTTTTTT
V gene: TRBV15; D gene: TRBD2; clone size: .; J gene: TRBJ2-2; CDR3 protein: CATSSLGLAAGELFF; CDR3 DNA: TGTGCCACCAGCAGCCTGGGACTAGCCGCCGGGGAGCTGTTTTTT
V gene: TRBV11-3; D gene: .; clone size: .; J gene: TRBJ1-1; CDR3 protein: CASSFGGTNTEAFF; CDR3 DNA: TGTGCCAGCAGCTTTGGGGGCACGAACACTGAAGCTTTCTTT
V gene: TRBV4-1; D gene: .; clone size: .; J gene: TRBJ2-4; CDR3 protein: CASSQDGVGANIQYF; CDR3 DNA: TGCGCCAGCAGCCAAGATGGGGTAGGGGCCAACATTCAGTACTTC
V gene: TRBV12-5; D gene: .; clone size: .; J gene: TRBJ1-6; CDR3 protein: CASGLEVQGGSPLHF; CDR3 DNA: TGTGCTAGTGGTTTGGAGGTACAGGGTGGATCACCCCTCCACTTT
V gene: TRBV30; D gene: .; clone size: .; J gene: TRBJ2-6; CDR3 protein: CAWRKDSNVLTF; CDR3 DNA: TGTGCCTGGAGAAAGGACTCCAACGTCCTGACTTTC
V gene: TRBV4-2; D gene: .; clone size: .; J gene: TRBJ2-1; CDR3 protein: CASSQDRAYNEQFF; CDR3 DNA: TGTGCCAGCAGCCAAGATCGAGCGTACAATGAGCAGTTCTTC
V gene: TRBV2; D gene: TRBD2; clone size: .; J gene: TRBJ2-3; CDR3 protein: CASSVQRGDTDTQYF; CDR3 DNA: TGTGCCAGCAGTGTACAGCGGGGGGACACAGATACGCAGTATTTT
V gene: TRBV3-1/TRBV3-2; D gene: TRBD1; clone size: .; J gene: TRBJ1-1; CDR3 protein: CASSLRTGVMNTEAFF; CDR3 DNA: TGTGCCAGCAGCCTCCGGACAGGTGTTATGAACACTGAAGCTTTCTTT
V gene: TRBV19; D gene: .; clone size: .; J gene: TRBJ1-5; CDR3 protein: CASSPGLGYQPQHF; CDR3 DNA: TGTGCCAGTAGCCCAGGGTTGGGTTACCAGCCCCAGCATTTT
V gene: TRBV3-1/TRBV3-2; D gene: .; clone size: once; J gene: TRBJ2-7; CDR3 protein: CASSSSGTGAYEQYF; CDR3 DNA: TGTGCCAGCAGTTCCAGCGGGACAGGTGCCTACGAGCAGTACTTC
V gene: TRBV5-6; D gene: .; clone size: .; J gene: TRBJ2-1; CDR3 protein: CASSPAGTGEQFF; CDR3 DNA: TGTGCCAGCAGCCCCGCAGGAACAGGTGAGCAGTTCTTC
V gene: TRBV18; D gene: .; clone size: .; J gene: TRBJ2-3; CDR3 protein: CASSPIQGGATDTQYF; CDR3 DNA: TGTGCCAGCTCACCTATTCAAGGAGGGGCCACAGATACGCAGTATTTT
V gene: TRBV5-1; D gene: TRBD1; clone size: .; J gene: TRBJ2-1; CDR3 protein: CASSYTPGQANNEQFF; CDR3 DNA: TGCGCCAGCAGCTATACTCCGGGACAGGCTAACAATGAGCAGTTCTTC
V gene: TRBV5-8; D gene: TRBD2; clone size: .; J gene: TRBJ2-1; CDR3 protein: CASAGTSGGPNEQFF; CDR3 DNA: TGTGCCAGCGCCGGGACTAGCGGGGGGCCAAATGAGCAGTTCTTC
V gene: TRBV2; D gene: TRBD1; clone size: .; J gene: TRBJ1-5; CDR3 protein: CASSPVGDRGSQRNQPQHF; CDR3 DNA: TGTGCCAGCAGTCCGGTAGGGGACAGGGGATCACAACGCAATCAGCCCCAGCATTTT
V gene: TRBV2; D gene: TRBD2; clone size: .; J gene: TRBJ2-5; CDR3 protein: CASGGTGGETQYF; CDR3 DNA: TGTGCCAGTGGAGGAACGGGAGGAGAGACCCAGTACTTC
V gene: TRBV5-1; D gene: .; clone size: .; J gene: TRBJ1-2; CDR3 protein: CASSLGQPLQGYTF; CDR3 DNA: TGCGCCAGCAGCTTGGGACAGCCCCTCCAGGGCTACACCTTC
V gene: TRBV4-1; D gene: TRBD1; clone size: .; J gene: TRBJ2-7; CDR3 protein: CASSQATGGYEQYF; CDR3 DNA: TGCGCCAGCAGCCAAGCGACAGGGGGCTACGAGCAGTACTTC
V gene: TRBV5-5; D gene: TRBD1; clone size: .; J gene: TRBJ2-7; CDR3 protein: CASWGQGGYEQYF; CDR3 DNA: TGTGCCAGCTGGGGACAGGGAGGGTACGAGCAGTACTTC
V gene: TRBV6-2/TRBV6-3; D gene: TRBD2; clone size: .; J gene: TRBJ2-1; CDR3 protein: CASSLAGDRNEQFF; CDR3 DNA: TGTGCCAGCAGTTTAGCGGGAGATCGCAATGAGCAGTTCTTC
V gene: TRBV7-3; D gene: TRBD2; clone size: .; J gene: TRBJ2-1; CDR3 protein: CASSLGLPAYNEQFF; CDR3 DNA: TGTGCCAGCAGCTTGGGACTACCGGCCTACAATGAGCAGTTCTTC
V gene: TRBV10-3; D gene: TRBD1; clone size: .; J gene: TRBJ2-5; CDR3 protein: CAISESGGQGQKETQYF; CDR3 DNA: TGTGCCATCAGTGAGTCGGGAGGACAGGGACAAAAAGAGACCCAGTACTTC
V gene: TRBV2; D gene: .; clone size: .; J gene: TRBJ2-7; CDR3 protein: CASDGGDYEQYF; CDR3 DNA: TGTGCCAGCGATGGAGGGGACTACGAGCAGTACTTC
V gene: TRBV30; D gene: TRBD1; clone size: once; J gene: TRBJ2-7; CDR3 protein: CAWSPVTGGYEQYF; CDR3 DNA: TGTGCCTGGAGCCCTGTGACAGGGGGTTACGAGCAGTACTTC
V gene: TRBV2; D gene: .; clone size: medium-sized; J gene: TRBJ2-7; CDR3 protein: CASAEVREQYF; CDR3 DNA: TGTGCCAGCGCTGAAGTGCGGGAGCAGTACTTC
V gene: TRBV5-6; D gene: TRBD1; clone size: .; J gene: TRBJ2-5; CDR3 protein: CASSLAWDRVETQYF; CDR3 DNA: TGTGCCAGCAGCTTGGCTTGGGACAGGGTAGAGACCCAGTACTTC
V gene: TRBV5-1; D gene: TRBD2; clone size: .; J gene: TRBJ2-1; CDR3 protein: CASSAGTSANNEQFF; CDR3 DNA: TGCGCCAGCAGCGCCGGGACTAGCGCCAACAATGAGCAGTTCTTC
V gene: TRBV12-3/TRBV12-4; D gene: TRBD1; clone size: .; J gene: TRBJ1-1; CDR3 protein: CASSLTGSTEAFF; CDR3 DNA: TGTGCCAGCAGTTTGACAGGGTCCACTGAAGCTTTCTTT
V gene: TRBV3-1/TRBV3-2; D gene: .; clone size: .; J gene: TRBJ1-3; CDR3 protein: CASGPAGLTTPRSGNTIYF; CDR3 DNA: TGTGCCAGCGGACCCGCGGGACTCACCACGCCTCGCTCTGGAAACACCATATATTTT
V gene: TRBV11-2; D gene: TRBD1; clone size: few; J gene: TRBJ1-2; CDR3 protein: CASSGPGQLWGYTF; CDR3 DNA: TGTGCCAGCAGCGGCCCGGGACAGCTATGGGGCTACACCTTC
V gene: TRBV9; D gene: TRBD1; clone size: .; J gene: TRBJ2-7; CDR3 protein: CASSVVGTGLDEQYF; CDR3 DNA: TGTGCCAGCAGCGTAGTTGGGACAGGGCTAGACGAGCAGTACTTC
V gene: TRBV7-3; D gene: .; clone size: .; J gene: TRBJ2-5; CDR3 protein: CASSFQGGQETQYF; CDR3 DNA: TGTGCCAGCAGCTTCCAGGGTGGCCAAGAGACCCAGTACTTC
V gene: TRBV7-8; D gene: TRBD1; clone size: .; J gene: TRBJ2-7; CDR3 protein: CASSLGDRDAEQYF; CDR3 DNA: TGTGCCAGCAGCTTAGGGGACAGGGATGCCGAGCAGTACTTC
V gene: TRBV11-2; D gene: TRBD1; clone size: .; J gene: TRBJ2-3; CDR3 protein: CASSSLAGTGGTDTQYF; CDR3 DNA: TGTGCCAGCAGCTCATTAGCCGGGACAGGAGGCACAGATACGCAGTATTTT
V gene: TRBV7-7; D gene: .; clone size: .; J gene: TRBJ1-1; CDR3 protein: CASRYIDRPNTEAFF; CDR3 DNA: TGTGCCAGCAGGTACATCGACAGACCGAACACTGAAGCTTTCTTT
V gene: TRBV10-3; D gene: TRBD2; clone size: .; J gene: TRBJ2-2; CDR3 protein: CAISPTSGTGELFF; CDR3 DNA: TGTGCCATCAGCCCGACTAGCGGCACCGGGGAGCTGTTTTTT
V gene: TRBV18; D gene: .; clone size: .; J gene: TRBJ2-7; CDR3 protein: CASSPRPDSAYEQYF; CDR3 DNA: TGTGCCAGCTCACCACGTCCGGACAGCGCCTACGAGCAGTACTTC
V gene: TRBV5-1; D gene: TRBD1; clone size: .; J gene: TRBJ2-5; CDR3 protein: CASSFAGGAETQYF; CDR3 DNA: TGCGCCAGCAGCTTTGCAGGGGGCGCGGAGACCCAGTACTTC
V gene: TRBV12-3/TRBV12-4; D gene: .; clone size: .; J gene: TRBJ1-3; CDR3 protein: CASGRGSGNTIYF; CDR3 DNA: TGTGCCAGCGGAAGGGGCTCTGGAAACACCATATATTTT
V gene: TRBV10-3; D gene: TRBD2; clone size: .; J gene: TRBJ2-1; CDR3 protein: CAISDKEAAGVNEQFF; CDR3 DNA: TGTGCCATCAGTGATAAGGAGGCTGCGGGAGTCAATGAGCAGTTCTTC
V gene: TRBV12-3/TRBV12-4; D gene: .; clone size: few; J gene: TRBJ2-1; CDR3 protein: CASRATDNEQFF; CDR3 DNA: TGTGCCAGCAGAGCGACAGACAATGAGCAGTTCTTC
V gene: TRBV2; D gene: TRBD2; clone size: .; J gene: TRBJ2-5; CDR3 protein: CASTSSSGETQYF; CDR3 DNA: TGTGCCAGCACTTCGTCTAGCGGAGAGACCCAGTACTTC
V gene: TRBV11-2; D gene: .; clone size: few; J gene: TRBJ2-1; CDR3 protein: CASSALVAGSNEQFF; CDR3 DNA: TGTGCCAGCAGCGCCCTAGTTGCGGGATCGAATGAGCAGTTCTTC
V gene: TRBV11-2; D gene: .; clone size: once; J gene: TRBJ2-1; CDR3 protein: CASSLDRGEQFF; CDR3 DNA: TGTGCCAGCAGCTTGGATCGCGGTGAGCAGTTCTTC
V gene: TRBV27; D gene: TRBD2; clone size: .; J gene: TRBJ2-1; CDR3 protein: CASSSASGVAMGEQFF; CDR3 DNA: TGTGCCAGCAGTTCAGCTAGCGGGGTGGCGATGGGTGAGCAGTTCTTC
V gene: TRBV19; D gene: TRBD2; clone size: .; J gene: TRBJ2-1; CDR3 protein: CASSTRTSGSSYNEQFF; CDR3 DNA: TGTGCCAGTAGTACCCGGACTAGCGGCAGCTCCTACAATGAGCAGTTCTTC
V gene: TRBV27; D gene: .; clone size: few; J gene: TRBJ2-2; CDR3 protein: CASSLQPTGTGELFF; CDR3 DNA: TGTGCCAGCAGTTTACAACCCACGGGAACCGGGGAGCTGTTTTTT
V gene: TRBV5-1; D gene: .; clone size: once; J gene: TRBJ2-4; CDR3 protein: CASSLALGEDIQYF; CDR3 DNA: TGCGCCAGCAGCTTGGCCTTAGGGGAGGACATTCAGTACTTC